Shown below are 28 T cell receptor beta chains from a single sample sequenced in a study of shared clonotypes between healthy human individuals. Profiling relied on immunoSEQ multiplex PCR, and the TCRdb table lists in-frame clones only, not all of them. The sample holds about 480,000 clones; less than 85% are singletons and the top ten take under 15%. What was sequenced was PBMCs. The receptors were sampled from a woman aged 35 to 49 in good health. Some clones in this sample may be carry-over from other donors' samples.

The J gene is TRBJ1-5, the V gene TRBV6-6; TRBD1 agrees at 9 bases. This CDR3 is 16 amino acids long. Germline V CDR1 and CDR2: MNHNY, SVGAGI (reference sequence). V shed 1 base and J 4 bases; nucleotides not matched to a gene: 5. The CDR3 protein is CASSYFPGQGNQPQHF. CDR3 nucleotides: TGTGCCAGCAGTTACTTTCCTGGACAGGGGAATCAGCCCCAGCATTTT.

This chain uses TRBV28 with TRBJ2-2, with D perhaps matching TRBD2 (5 bases). Germline-derived CDR1 and CDR2 are MDHEN and SYDVKM. V lost 10 bases to trimming and J lost 6 bases, with 21 bases between them. The CDR3 has 15 residues. CDR3 nucleotides: TGTGCCACCTATCCCACTGAGGCTAGCCCCGGGGAGCTGTTTTTT. Its protein product is CATYPTEASPGELFF.

This sequence joins TRBV10-2 and TRBJ2-3; 8 nucleotides line up with TRBD2. Germline V CDR1 and CDR2: WSHSY, SAAADI. The CDR3 totals 15 residues. After removal of 0 bases from V and 2 bases from J, the junction contained 1 base not matched to a gene. Here the CDR3 reads CASSESSGNTDTQYF. For the CDR3, the DNA is TGCGCCAGCAGTGAGTCTAGCGGGAACACAGATACGCAGTATTTT.

CDR3 protein: CASRVQQGDSGELFF. In DNA, the CDR3 is TGCGCCAGCAGGGTTCAACAGGGTGATTCCGGGGAGCTGTTTTTT. The chain links TRBV5-1 to TRBJ2-2, with D possibly TRBD1 on 6 matching bases. V dropped 5 bases and J dropped 6 bases, with 17 bases sitting between them. This CDR3 spans 15 amino acids. Germline loops: CDR1 SGHRS, CDR2 YFSETQ.

This clone has only a few counts. The chain uses TRBV19 and TRBJ2-1; perhaps TRBD2 as D (5 bases). CDR3 size: 14 residues. The V gene's germline CDR1 is LNHDA and CDR2 SQIVND (reference sequence). V was trimmed by 7 bases and J by 6 bases, leaving 16 bases between them. CDR3 DNA: TGTGCCAGTAAGGCCCTAGCTGGTTCCAATGAGCAGTTCTTC. It is translated as CASKALAGSNEQFF.

The chain links TRBV27 to TRBJ2-1; 7 bases agree with TRBD2. This CDR3 has 16 residues. V shed 0 bases and J 2 bases; nucleotides not matched to a gene: 4. CDR1 is MNHEY, CDR2 SMNVEV, per germline (reference sequence). This CDR3 reads CASSLSSGIPYNEQFF. CDR3 coding DNA: TGTGCCAGCAGTTTATCAAGCGGGATACCCTACAATGAGCAGTTCTTC.

V gene TRBV5-4 combines with J gene TRBJ1-1; TRBD1 matches 8 bases. CDR1 and CDR2 from the germline V gene are SGHNT and YYREEE (reference sequence). Trimming removed 4 bases from V and 0 bases from J; junction bases left unmatched: 5. The CDR3 is made up of 15 amino acids. The DNA for the CDR3 is TGTGCCAGCAGCGTACAGGGGGGGCTGAACACTGAAGCTTTCTTT. Translated, it gives CASSVQGGLNTEAFF. Drawing the rest from reference TRBV5-4 and TRBJ1-1, the complete variable domain is ETGVTQSPTHLIKTRGQQVTLRCSSQSGHNTVSWYQQALGQGPQFIFQYYREEENGRGNFPPRFSGLQFPNYSSELNVNALELDDSALYLCASSVQGGLNTEAFFGQGTRLTVV.

This chain uses TRBV15 with TRBJ2-7; TRBD2 matches 9 bases. This CDR3 is built from 14 residues. V shed 3 bases and J 4 bases; nucleotides not matched to a gene: 4. Germline lookup yields CDR1 LNHNV and CDR2 YYDKDF (reference sequence). Written as DNA, the CDR3 is TGTGCCACCAGCAGTTATAGCGGGAGTTACGAGCAGTACTTC. Protein: CATSSYSGSYEQYF.

A note on this clone: A much larger clone lies one base from this, so it may be a read error. The chain has TRBV2 and TRBJ2-3; the match to TRBD2 covers 15 bases. Germline V gives CDR1 SNHLY, CDR2 FYNNEI. The CDR3 is made up of 15 amino acids. Trimming at V came to 6 bases and at J to 3 bases, leaving 1 base not matched to a gene. The CDR3 here is CASRGTSGRTDTQYF. DNA for the CDR3: TGTGCCAGCAGGGGGACTAGCGGGAGGACAGATACGCAGTATTTT.

The chain couples TRBV28 to TRBJ2-7, with 7 bases matching TRBD1. This CDR3 region has 15 residues. Germline CDR1 is MDHEN and CDR2 is SYDVKM. The V segment lost 6 bases and the J segment 0 bases; nucleotides outside the gene matches: 8. The CDR3 here is CASSLHRDSSYEQYF. In DNA, the CDR3 is TGTGCCAGCAGCCTACACCGGGACAGCTCCTACGAGCAGTACTTC. The whole variable domain, filled in from reference TRBV28 and TRBJ2-7, reads DVKVTQSSRYLVKRTGEKVFLECVQDMDHENMFWYRQDPGLGLRLIYFSYDVKMKEKGDIPEGYSVSREKKERFSLILESASTNQTSMYLCASSLHRDSSYEQYFGPGTRLTVT.

The CDR3 loop is CASSLTRDTYEQYF. The CDR3 DNA reads as TGTGCCAGCAGCTTGACTAGAGATACGTACGAGCAGTACTTC. This rearrangement joins TRBV7-6 to TRBJ2-7, with D possibly matching TRBD2 (6 bases). There are 14 residues in the CDR3. In germline, CDR1 is SGHVS, CDR2 FNYEAQ. V was clipped by 3 bases and J by 4 bases, with 13 bases between them. Based on the CDR3 plus reference TRBV7-6 and TRBJ2-7, the full variable domain is GAGVSQSPRYKVTKRGQDVALRCDPISGHVSLYWYRQALGQGPEFLTYFNYEAQQDKSGLPNDRFSAERPEGSISTLTIQRTEQRDSAMYRCASSLTRDTYEQYFGPGTRLTVT.

Ten or more counts support this clone. The chain is built from TRBV10-3 and TRBJ1-5; D is ambiguous. Germline CDR1 ENHRY, CDR2 SYGVKD. The CDR3 has 13 amino acids. The germline V and J ends were trimmed by 8 bases and 6 bases, with 14 bases remaining between them. CDR3: CAIRERAGQPQHF. CDR3 in DNA: TGTGCCATCCGAGAAAGGGCCGGTCAGCCCCAGCATTTT.

The chain joins TRBV2 to TRBJ2-5; no definite D call. The germline CDR1 and CDR2 sequences are SNHLY and FYNNEI. V lost 6 bases, J lost 8 bases, and 16 bases lay in between. CDR3 size: 13 residues. The CDR3 sequence is CASRAEGFGTQYF. The DNA for the CDR3 is TGTGCCAGCAGGGCCGAAGGGTTTGGAACCCAGTACTTC.

The chain combines TRBV5-8 with TRBJ1-4; a possible D gene is TRBD1 (6 bases). V lost 2 bases, J lost 8 bases, and 10 bases lay in between. The CDR3 contains 13 residues. The germline V gene encodes CDR1 SGHTS and CDR2 YDEGEE. CDR3 coding DNA: TGTGCCAGCAGCTTCAAGGGGGGCGAAAAACTGTTTTTT. Amino acids: CASSFKGGEKLFF.

Turning to this clone: Different DNA sequences within this sample yield the same CDR3. The CDR3 here is CSAGTGNTEAFF. The CDR3 DNA follows: TGCAGTGCTGGGACAGGGAATACTGAAGCTTTCTTT. The genes are TRBV29-1 and TRBJ1-1, with 9 bases identical to TRBD1. This CDR3 has 12 amino acids. Germline CDR1 and CDR2: SQVTM and ANQGSEA.

The chain couples TRBV28 to TRBJ2-4; the match to TRBD2 covers 10 bases. The trim removed 7 bases at V and 3 bases at J, leaving 9 bases unmatched. CDR3 length: 16 amino acids. Germline CDR1 and CDR2: MDHEN and SYDVKM. The CDR3 DNA sequence: TGTGCCAGCATAGAGCGGGAGGGCCGAAGCAAAAACATTCAGTACTTC. The encoded protein is CASIEREGRSKNIQYF.

Ten or more counts support this clone. Other DNA sequences in this specimen translate into the identical CDR3. The chain employs TRBV11-1 and TRBJ1-2; 7 bases are shared with TRBD1. From germline, CDR1 is SGHAT and CDR2 FQDESV (reference sequence). The junction had 2 bases not matched to a gene; V was cut back by 5 bases and J by 5 bases. CDR3 length: 12 residues. CDR3 in DNA: TGTGCCAGCAGCCAGGGGGGTTATGGCTACACCTTC. It yields the protein CASSQGGYGYTF.

The V gene is TRBV10-3, the J gene TRBJ2-1; D possibly corresponds to TRBD2 (6 bases). Germline CDR1 reads ENHRY; CDR2 reads SYGVKD. This CDR3 has 13 amino acids. The V end lost 9 bases, the J end lost 8 bases, and 17 bases lay between the germline ends. This chain's CDR3 is CAISGLTWDEQFF. CDR3 DNA sequence: TGTGCCATTAGCGGACTAACTTGGGATGAGCAGTTCTTC.

The chain carries TRBV11-2 and TRBJ2-7; 8 bases agree with TRBD2. The V gene end was trimmed by 2 bases and the J gene end by 2 bases; junction bases not matched to a gene: 8. This CDR3 contains 16 residues. Germline V gene lookup returns CDR1 SGHAT and CDR2 FQNNGV. The CDR3 nucleotides are TGTGCCAGCAGCTTATTAGTCACTAGCGGTACCTACGAGCAGTACTTC. This encodes CASSLLVTSGTYEQYF. The full variable domain, its missing parts supplied by reference TRBV11-2 and TRBJ2-7, is EAGVAQSPRYKIIEKRQSVAFWCNPISGHATLYWYQQILGQGPKLLIQFQNNGVVDDSQLPKDRFSAERLKGVDSTLKIQPAKLEDSAVYLCASSLLVTSGTYEQYFGPGTRLTVT.

The chain couples TRBV2 to TRBJ2-1, with 8 bases fitting TRBD2. The V segment lost 3 bases and the J segment 7 bases; nucleotides outside the gene matches: 5. Germline V gene data show CDR1 as SNHLY and CDR2 as FYNNEI. The CDR3 runs 14 residues. CDR3 amino acids: CASSELLAANEQFF. CDR3 nucleotide sequence: TGTGCCAGCAGTGAGTTACTAGCGGCTAATGAGCAGTTCTTC.

V gene TRBV6-1 combines with J gene TRBJ2-2; D unclear. V was pared by 0 bases and J by 8 bases, with 7 bases between. This CDR3 is built from 13 residues. Germline V gene sequence: CDR1 MNHNS, CDR2 SASEGT. The DNA of the CDR3 is TGTGCCAGCAGTGAAGCGCTTTCGGGGGAGCTGTTTTTT. It codes for CASSEALSGELFF.

J is TRBJ2-1 and V is TRBV5-6, with 10 bases aligning to TRBD2. J lost 8 bases, V lost 2 bases, and 7 bases had no gene match. From germline, CDR1 is SGHDT and CDR2 YYEEEE. The length of the CDR3 is 15 residues. The CDR3 sequence is CASSLPRLAGDEQFF. Here the CDR3 DNA reads TGTGCCAGCAGCTTACCAAGACTAGCGGGTGATGAGCAGTTCTTC. Using reference TRBV5-6 and TRBJ2-1 for the parts outside the CDR3, the full variable domain is DAGVTQSPTHLIKTRGQQVTLRCSPKSGHDTVSWYQQALGQGPQFIFQYYEEEERQRGNFPDRFSGHQFPNYSSELNVNALLLGDSALYLCASSLPRLAGDEQFFGPGTRLTVL.

This clone is a singleton in its sample. The chain uses TRBV7-2 and TRBJ2-7; the D call may be TRBD1 or TRBD2 (5 bases each). The CDR3 extends over 16 amino acids. V was shortened by 0 bases and J by 3 bases, with 15 bases between the two germline ends. Germline lookup yields CDR1 SGHTA and CDR2 FQGNSA. CDR3 protein: CASSLAGAGSDYEQYF. CDR3 nucleotide sequence: TGTGCCAGCAGCTTAGCCGGGGCCGGATCCGACTACGAGCAGTACTTC.

This chain joins TRBV4-2 and TRBJ2-2; D not resolved. Trimming pared 0 bases from V and 8 bases from J, leaving 25 bases between. The CDR3 sequence is 19 residues long. Germline V gene data show CDR1 as LGHNA and CDR2 as YNFKEQ. The CDR3 sequence: CASSQDSGRARNPGGELFF. CDR3 DNA: TGTGCCAGCAGCCAAGATTCAGGTAGGGCTAGAAATCCCGGAGGGGAGCTGTTTTTT.

This clone was counted once. The rearrangement joins TRBV2 to TRBJ2-5; TRBD2 agrees at 10 bases. Germline V lookup: CDR1 SNHLY, CDR2 FYNNEI. The CDR3 is made up of 15 amino acids. The ends lost 5 bases at V and 2 bases at J; junction bases unmatched: 5. The CDR3 DNA is TGTGCCAGCAGTAACCGGACTAGCGGACAAGAGACCCAGTACTTC. Its protein product is CASSNRTSGQETQYF.

The genes are TRBV5-1 and TRBJ2-1, with 11 bases that match TRBD2. With 2 bases clipped from V and 3 bases from J, the junction kept 7 bases outside the gene matches. Germline values: CDR1 SGHRS, CDR2 YFSETQ. There are 17 residues in the CDR3. CDR3 sequence: CASSFKGLADLYNEQFF. CDR3 sequence (DNA): TGCGCCAGCAGCTTCAAGGGACTAGCGGACCTCTACAATGAGCAGTTCTTC.

This clone was seen just once. The chain carries TRBV5-5 and TRBJ1-2; 11 bases match TRBD1. The CDR3 has 15 residues. CDR1 and CDR2 from the germline V gene are SGHKS and YYEKEE (reference sequence). Trimming at V came to 4 bases and at J to 4 bases, leaving 6 bases not matched to a gene. DNA of the CDR3: TGTGCCAGCAGCCCCGGGACAGGGGGTCTCTATGGCTACACCTTC. Protein sequence: CASSPGTGGLYGYTF.

A single count supports this clone. The rearrangement links TRBV28 to TRBJ2-7, with TRBD1 identical over 7 bases. V shed 6 bases, J shed 3 bases, and the junction held 11 bases outside the gene matches. CDR3 length: 15 residues. CDR1 MDHEN and CDR2 SYDVKM come from the germline V gene. As DNA, the CDR3 is TGTGCCAGCAGCTCACGGGGAACAGGGGACTACGAGCAGTACTTC. Its translation is CASSSRGTGDYEQYF.